This T cell receptor beta chain derives from a study of Ad26.COV2.S vaccination and SARS-CoV-2 variants. The V and J ends lost 1 base and 4 bases respectively, with 13 bases between them. The CDR3 has 15 amino acids. Germline CDR1 reads SEHNR; CDR2 reads FQNEAQ (reference sequence). Method: immunoSEQ multiplex PCR; TCRdb's copy keeps in-frame clones and lacks some. This table holds under 550,000 clones, 80% to 95% found once. Treatment of the sample: approximately 18 received Ad26.COV2.S at low or high dose, single or two shots; about 5 received placebo; per-sample allocation not given. Sampling occurred on day 63 after the first vaccine or placebo injection.

The chain recombines TRBV7-9 with TRBJ1-2; D is possibly TRBD1 (5 bases). Sequences were derived from peripheral blood, sampled in a trial of Ad26.COV2.S vaccine versus placebo. The origin of this receptor is a person between 18 and 65 years old who received the Ad26.COV2.S COVID-19 vaccine or a placebo. The CDR3 DNA reads TGTGCCAGCAGCTTAGACCCCGCCAGGGTCTATGGCTACACCTTC. Translated, it gives CASSLDPARVYGYTF.